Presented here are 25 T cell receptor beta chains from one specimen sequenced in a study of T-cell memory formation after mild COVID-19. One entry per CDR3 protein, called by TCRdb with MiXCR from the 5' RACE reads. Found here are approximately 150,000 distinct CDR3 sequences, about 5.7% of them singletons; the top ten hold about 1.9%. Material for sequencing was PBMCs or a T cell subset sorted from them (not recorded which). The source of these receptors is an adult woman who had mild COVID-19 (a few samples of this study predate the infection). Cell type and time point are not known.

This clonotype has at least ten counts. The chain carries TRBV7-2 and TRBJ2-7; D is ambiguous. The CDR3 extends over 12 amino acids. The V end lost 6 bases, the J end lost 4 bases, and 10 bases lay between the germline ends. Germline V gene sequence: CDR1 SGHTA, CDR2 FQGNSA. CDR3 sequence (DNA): TGTGCCAGCAGGGGAACAGATTACGAGCAGTACTTC. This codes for CASRGTDYEQYF.

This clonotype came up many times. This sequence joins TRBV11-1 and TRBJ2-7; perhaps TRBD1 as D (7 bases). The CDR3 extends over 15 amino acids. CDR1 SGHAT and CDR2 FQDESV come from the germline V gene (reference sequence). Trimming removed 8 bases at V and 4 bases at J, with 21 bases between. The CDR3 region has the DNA TGTGCCAGCGCCGGAGGCGGGACAGAACTGTACGAGCAGTACTTC. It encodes CASAGGGTELYEQYF. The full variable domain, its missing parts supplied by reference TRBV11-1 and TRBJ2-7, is EAEVAQSPRYKITEKSQAVAFWCDPISGHATLYWYRQILGQGPELLVQFQDESVVDDSQLPKDRFSAERLKGVDSTLKIQPAELGDSAMYLCASAGGGTELYEQYFGPGTRLTVT.

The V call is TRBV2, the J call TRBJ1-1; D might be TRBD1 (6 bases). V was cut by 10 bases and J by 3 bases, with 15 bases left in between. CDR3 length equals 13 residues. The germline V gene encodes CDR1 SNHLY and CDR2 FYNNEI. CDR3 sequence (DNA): TGTGCCAATACATGGGGGCTCGACACTGAAGCTTTCTTT. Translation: CANTWGLDTEAFF.

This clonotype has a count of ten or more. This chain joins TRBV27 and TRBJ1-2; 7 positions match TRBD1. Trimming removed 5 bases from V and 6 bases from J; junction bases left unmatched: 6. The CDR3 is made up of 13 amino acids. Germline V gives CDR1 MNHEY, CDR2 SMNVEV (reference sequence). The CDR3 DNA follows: TGTGCCAGCAGTCAACAGGGGTTTGATGGCTACACCTTC. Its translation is CASSQQGFDGYTF.

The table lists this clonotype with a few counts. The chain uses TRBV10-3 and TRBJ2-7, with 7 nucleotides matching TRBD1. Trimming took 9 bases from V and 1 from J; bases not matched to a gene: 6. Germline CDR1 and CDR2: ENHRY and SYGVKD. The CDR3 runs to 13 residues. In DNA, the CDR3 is TGTGCCATTGGACAGGCTACTTCCTACGAGCAGTACTTC. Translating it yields CAIGQATSYEQYF.

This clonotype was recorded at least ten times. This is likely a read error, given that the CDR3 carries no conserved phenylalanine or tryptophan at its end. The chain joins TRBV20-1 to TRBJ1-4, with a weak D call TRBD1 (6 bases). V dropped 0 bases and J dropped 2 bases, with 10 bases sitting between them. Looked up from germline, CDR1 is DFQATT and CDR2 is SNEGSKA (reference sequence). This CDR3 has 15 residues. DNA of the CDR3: TGCAGTGCTAGAGAGTTGAGGGGGACTAATGAAAAACTGTTTCTT. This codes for CSARELRGTNEKLFL.

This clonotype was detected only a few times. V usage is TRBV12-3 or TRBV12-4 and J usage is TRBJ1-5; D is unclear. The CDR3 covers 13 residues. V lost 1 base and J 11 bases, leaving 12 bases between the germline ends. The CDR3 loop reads CASSLERVQAQHF. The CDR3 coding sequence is TGTGCCAGCAGTTTAGAGCGAGTTCAAGCCCAGCATTTT.

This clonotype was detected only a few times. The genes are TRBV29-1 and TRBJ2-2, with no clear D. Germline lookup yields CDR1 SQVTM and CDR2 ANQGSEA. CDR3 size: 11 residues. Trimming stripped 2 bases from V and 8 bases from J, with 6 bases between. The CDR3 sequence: CSVERRGELFF. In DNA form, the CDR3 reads TGCAGCGTTGAACGTAGGGGGGAGCTGTTTTTT.

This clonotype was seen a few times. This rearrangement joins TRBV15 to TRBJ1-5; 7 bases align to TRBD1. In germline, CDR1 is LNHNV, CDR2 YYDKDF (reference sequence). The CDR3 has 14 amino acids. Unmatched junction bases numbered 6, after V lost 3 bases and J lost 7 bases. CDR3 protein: CATSRVGGRQPQHF. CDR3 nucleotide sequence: TGTGCCACCAGCAGGGTAGGGGGCAGGCAGCCCCAGCATTTT.

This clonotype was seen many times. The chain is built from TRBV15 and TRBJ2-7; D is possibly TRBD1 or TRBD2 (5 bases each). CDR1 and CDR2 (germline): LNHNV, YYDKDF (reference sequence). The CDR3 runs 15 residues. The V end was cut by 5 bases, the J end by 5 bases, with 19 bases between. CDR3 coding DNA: TGTGCCACCAGCTCAACCCGGGGCAGCCTGGACGAGCAGTACTTC. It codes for CATSSTRGSLDEQYF.

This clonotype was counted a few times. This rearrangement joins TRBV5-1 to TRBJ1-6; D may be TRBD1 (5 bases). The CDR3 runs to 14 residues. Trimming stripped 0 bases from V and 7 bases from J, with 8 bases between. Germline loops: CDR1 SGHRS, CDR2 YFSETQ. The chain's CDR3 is CASSLGGENSPLHF. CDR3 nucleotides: TGCGCCAGCAGCTTGGGGGGGGAAAATTCACCCCTCCACTTT.

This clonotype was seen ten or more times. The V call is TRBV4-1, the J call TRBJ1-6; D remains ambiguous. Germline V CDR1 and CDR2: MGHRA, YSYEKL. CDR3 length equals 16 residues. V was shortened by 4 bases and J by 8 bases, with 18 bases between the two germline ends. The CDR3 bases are TGCGCCAGCAGCCCGTTGGGTGGGGTAACAGATTCACCCCTCCACTTT. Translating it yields CASSPLGGVTDSPLHF.

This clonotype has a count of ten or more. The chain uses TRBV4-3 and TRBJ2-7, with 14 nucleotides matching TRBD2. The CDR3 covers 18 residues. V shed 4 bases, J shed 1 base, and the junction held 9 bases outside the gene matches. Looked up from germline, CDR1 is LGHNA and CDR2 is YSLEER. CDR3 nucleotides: TGCGCCAGCAGCCGGGGACTAGCGGGAGCCGTTACTTCCTACGAGCAGTACTTC. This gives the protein CASSRGLAGAVTSYEQYF.

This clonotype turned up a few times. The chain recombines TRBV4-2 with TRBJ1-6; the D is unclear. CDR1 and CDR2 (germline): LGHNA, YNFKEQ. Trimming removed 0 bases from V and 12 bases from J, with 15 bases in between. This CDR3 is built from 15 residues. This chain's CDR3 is CASSQDWARERPLHF. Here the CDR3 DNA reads TGTGCCAGCAGCCAAGATTGGGCCCGGGAAAGACCCCTCCACTTT.

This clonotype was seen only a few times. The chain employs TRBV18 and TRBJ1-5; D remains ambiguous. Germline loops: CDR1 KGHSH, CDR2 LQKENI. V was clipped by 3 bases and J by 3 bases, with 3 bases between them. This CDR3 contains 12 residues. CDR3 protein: CASSPVNQPQHF. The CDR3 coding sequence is TGTGCCAGCTCACCGGTCAATCAGCCCCAGCATTTT.

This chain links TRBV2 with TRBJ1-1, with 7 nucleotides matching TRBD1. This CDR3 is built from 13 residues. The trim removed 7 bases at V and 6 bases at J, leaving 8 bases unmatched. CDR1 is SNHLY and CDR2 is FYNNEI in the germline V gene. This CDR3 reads CASTRQGLPEAFF. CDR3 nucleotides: TGTGCCAGCACTCGACAGGGTTTGCCTGAAGCTTTCTTT.

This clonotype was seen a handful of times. The CDR3 DNA follows: TGTGCCAGCATAGATGGCGAAGAATGGACAGATACGCAGTATTTT. This gives the protein CASIDGEEWTDTQYF. The chain combines TRBV12-3 or TRBV12-4 with TRBJ2-3; no clear D gene. This CDR3 is built from 15 residues. Trimming pared 7 bases from V and 3 bases from J, leaving 17 bases between.

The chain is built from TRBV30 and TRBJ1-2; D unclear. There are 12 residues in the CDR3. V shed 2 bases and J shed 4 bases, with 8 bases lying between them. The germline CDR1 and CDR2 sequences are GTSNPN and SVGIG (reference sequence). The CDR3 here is CAWSSWGYGYTF. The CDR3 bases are TGTGCCTGGAGTAGCTGGGGCTATGGCTACACCTTC. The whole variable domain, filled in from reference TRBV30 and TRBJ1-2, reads SQTIHQWPATLVQPVGSPLSLECTVEGTSNPNLYWYRQAAGRGLQLLFYSVGIGQISSEVPQNLSASRPQDRQFILSSKKLLLSDSGFYLCAWSSWGYGYTFGSGTRLTVV.

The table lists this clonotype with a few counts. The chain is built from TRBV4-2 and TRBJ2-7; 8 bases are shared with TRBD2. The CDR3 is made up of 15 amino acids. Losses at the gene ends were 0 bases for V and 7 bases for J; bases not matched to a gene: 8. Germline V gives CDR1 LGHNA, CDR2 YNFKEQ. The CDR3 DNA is TGTGCCAGCAGCCAAGATAGCGGGGTATCTGGAGAGCAGTACTTC. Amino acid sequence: CASSQDSGVSGEQYF.

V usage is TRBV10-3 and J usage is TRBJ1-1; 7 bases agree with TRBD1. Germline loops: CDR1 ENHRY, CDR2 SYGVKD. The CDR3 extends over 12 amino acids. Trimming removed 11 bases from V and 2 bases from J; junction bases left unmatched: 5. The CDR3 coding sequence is TGTGCCGCCACAGGGGAAAACACTGAAGCTTTCTTT. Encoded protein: CAATGENTEAFF.

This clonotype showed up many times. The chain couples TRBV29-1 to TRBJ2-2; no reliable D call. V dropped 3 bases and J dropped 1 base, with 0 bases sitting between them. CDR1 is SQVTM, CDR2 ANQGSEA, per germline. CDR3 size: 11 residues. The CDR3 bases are TGCAGCGTTGAGAACACCGGGGAGCTGTTTTTT. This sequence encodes CSVENTGELFF.

CDR3 coding DNA: TGTGCCAGCAGCCTAGAGGGGGGGCCCCTCCCGACAACCTACAATGAGCAGTTCTTC. Residues: CASSLEGGPLPTTYNEQFF. The V and J genes are TRBV7-3 and TRBJ2-1; D is perhaps TRBD2 (7 bases). The CDR3 is 19 amino acids. Trimming stripped 5 bases from V and 2 bases from J, with 25 bases between. In germline, CDR1 is SGHTA, CDR2 FQGTGA.

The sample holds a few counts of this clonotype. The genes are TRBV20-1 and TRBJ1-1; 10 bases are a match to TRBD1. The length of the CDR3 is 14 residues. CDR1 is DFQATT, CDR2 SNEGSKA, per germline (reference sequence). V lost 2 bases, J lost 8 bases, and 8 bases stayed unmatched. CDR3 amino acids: CSARPGTGVAEAFF. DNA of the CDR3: TGCAGTGCTAGACCCGGGACAGGGGTAGCCGAAGCTTTCTTT.

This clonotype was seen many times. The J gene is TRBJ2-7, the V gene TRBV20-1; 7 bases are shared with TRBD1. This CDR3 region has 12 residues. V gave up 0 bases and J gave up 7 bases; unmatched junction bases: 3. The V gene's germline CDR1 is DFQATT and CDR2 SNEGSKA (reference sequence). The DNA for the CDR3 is TGCAGTGCTAGAGACGGACAGGTAGAGCAGTACTTC. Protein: CSARDGQVEQYF.

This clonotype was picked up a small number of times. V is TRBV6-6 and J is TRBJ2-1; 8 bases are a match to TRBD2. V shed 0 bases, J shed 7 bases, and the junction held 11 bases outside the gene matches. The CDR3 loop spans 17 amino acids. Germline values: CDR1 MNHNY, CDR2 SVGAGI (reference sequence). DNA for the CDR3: TGTGCCAGCAGTTACTCTCCTGCTAGCGGGTTATTTAATGAGCAGTTCTTC. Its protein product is CASSYSPASGLFNEQFF.